Shown below are 4 T cell receptor beta chains from a single sample sequenced in a study of T cells in Graves' hyperthyroidism and ophthalmopathy. Amplified regions were TCR beta CDR3 sequences from RNA transcripts. A set of HTBI primers served as the primers for a first-round RT-PCR of the TCR CDR3. Via MiXCR, TCRdb re-called the multiplex PCR reads, giving one row per CDR3 protein. Of about 360,000 distinct CDR3 sequences in the sample, more than 15% were seen once. Sequenced input: blood. These receptors came from a woman younger than 30 with Graves' hyperthyroidism that later progressed to Graves' ophthalmopathy.

This clonotype was found a few times. V gene TRBV25-1 combines with J gene TRBJ1-1; D ambiguous. CDR3 length: 14 amino acids. Between the trimmed V and J ends, which lost 3 bases and 0 bases, there was a span of 8 bases. Germline V gene sequence: CDR1 MGHDK, CDR2 SYGVNS. In DNA form, the CDR3 reads TGTGCCAGCAGTGAGGCTGGTATGAACACTGAAGCTTTCTTT. It specifies CASSEAGMNTEAFF.

The gene calls are TRBV7-9 and TRBJ1-6; D gene uncertain. Deletions cut 5 bases from V and 8 bases from J, with 13 bases between. CDR1 SEHNR and CDR2 FQNEAQ come from the germline V gene (reference sequence). The CDR3 is 14 residues long. CDR3 nucleotides: TGTGCCAGCAGCCTCGGCAGGTTTGATTCACCCCTCCACTTT. Translation: CASSLGRFDSPLHF.

Ten or more counts support this clonotype. In DNA form, the CDR3 reads TGCGCCAGCAGCTTGCAAGACGGGTACGAGCAGTACTTC. Its translation: CASSLQDGYEQYF. This chain links TRBV5-1 with TRBJ2-7, with D unresolved. Germline values: CDR1 SGHRS, CDR2 YFSETQ. V lost 1 base and J 4 bases, leaving 9 bases between the germline ends. The CDR3 spans 13 residues.

This clonotype has a single count. CDR3 nucleotide sequence: TGTGCCATCAGTGACCGGAGCGGGGATAGCACAGATACGCAGTATTTT. Residues: CAISDRSGDSTDTQYF. The gene calls are TRBV10-3 and TRBJ2-3; 7 bases map to TRBD2. Germline CDR1 and CDR2: ENHRY and SYGVKD. The CDR3 sequence is 16 residues long. J was trimmed by 0 bases and V by 3 bases; bases with no gene match: 6.